This T cell receptor beta chain was identified in a study of T cell responses to AZD1222 COVID-19 vaccine. V lost 0 bases, J lost 0 bases, and 9 bases lay in between. The CDR3 is 15 amino acids. Germline V gene data show CDR1 as SGHNT and CDR2 as YYREEE (reference sequence). The table came from immunoSEQ multiplex PCR; TCRdb's copy has only in-frame clones and leaves some out. Seen here are 150,000 to 200,000 clones, around 94% observed once, and the top ten hold 5.1%. This TCR derives from an adult who received the AZD1222 COVID-19 vaccine. The rearrangement links TRBV5-4 to TRBJ1-1; D uncertain. Sequenced here: peripheral blood, sampled 28 days after the second AZD1222 dose. The CDR3 loop is CASSLAETLNTEAFF. The CDR3 DNA reads TGTGCCAGCAGCTTGGCTGAGACTTTGAACACTGAAGCTTTCTTT. Filled out from reference TRBV5-4 and TRBJ1-1, the complete variable domain reads ETGVTQSPTHLIKTRGQQVTLRCSSQSGHNTVSWYQQALGQGPQFIFQYYREEENGRGNFPPRFSGLQFPNYSSELNVNALELDDSALYLCASSLAETLNTEAFFGQGTRLTVV.